This paragraph reports one T cell receptor beta chain. The data belong to a study of T cells in Graves' hyperthyroidism and ophthalmopathy. The wider study: Peripheral blood samples were taken at initial diagnosis, prior to any treatment.

Germline V gives CDR1 ENHRY, CDR2 SYGVKD. The CDR3 has 14 residues. Trimming stripped 2 bases from V and 11 bases from J, with 16 bases between. From RNA transcripts, TCR beta CDR3 regions were amplified. Initially, a first-round RT-PCR of the TCR CDR3 employed the HTBI primer set. TCRdb ran MiXCR on the multiplex PCR reads and lists one entry per CDR3 protein. Counted here are around 300,000 distinct CDR3 sequences, approximately 15% occurring once; the ten biggest clones make up around 25%. Diagnostic assessment was based on clinical symptoms, serum thyroxine and TRAb, thyroid ultrasound and orbital computed tomography.

This clonotype was obtained from a woman aged 25 to 39 with Graves' hyperthyroidism. This chain connects TRBV10-3 to TRBJ1-5; D gene uncertain. The sample comprised blood. The CDR3: CAISELPSNQAQHF. Written as DNA, the CDR3 is TGTGCCATCAGTGAGCTCCCGTCGAATCAAGCCCAGCATTTT.